Each of the 22 T cell receptor beta chains below was sequenced from the same sample in a study of T-cell memory formation after mild COVID-19. TCRdb independently ran MiXCR on the 5' RACE reads; one entry per CDR3 protein. Seen here are over 300,000 distinct CDR3 sequences, 20% to 25% observed once, and the top ten hold 21%. The source material was PBMCs or a T cell subset sorted from them (not recorded which). The receptors shown here come from a man between 18 and 29 years old who had mild COVID-19 (a few samples of this study predate the infection). Cell type and time point are not known.

The DNA for the CDR3 is TGTGCCAGCAGTGACCACGGGACAGGGTCATTTGACATTCAGTACTTC. Amino acid sequence: CASSDHGTGSFDIQYF. V and J are TRBV25-1 and TRBJ2-4, with 9 bases lining up with TRBD1. Germline V gene data show CDR1 as MGHDK and CDR2 as SYGVNS. The CDR3 totals 16 residues. The V segment lost 3 bases and the J segment 8 bases; nucleotides outside the gene matches: 11.

The rearrangement uses TRBV6-5 and TRBJ1-4, with 8 positions matching TRBD1. CDR1 and CDR2 (germline): MNHEY, SVGAGI. Trimming at V came to 6 bases and at J to 4 bases, leaving 4 bases not matched to a gene. This CDR3 is built from 14 residues. The CDR3 reads CASSATGDNEKLFF. CDR3 DNA sequence: TGTGCCAGCAGCGCGACAGGGGATAATGAAAAACTGTTTTTT.

This clonotype was detected only a few times. The CDR3 nucleotides read TGTGCCAGCTCTTCGGGGGAGGATACGCAGTATTTT. Its protein is CASSSGEDTQYF. The V gene is TRBV18, the J gene TRBJ2-3; TRBD2 might be the D (6 bases). This CDR3 has 12 residues. In germline, CDR1 is KGHSH, CDR2 LQKENI. Deletions cut 6 bases from V and 6 bases from J, with 10 bases between.

A few counts support this clonotype. V is TRBV12-3 or TRBV12-4 and J is TRBJ2-5; possibly TRBD1 for D (5 bases). Trimming removed 5 bases at V and 5 bases at J, with 12 bases between. The CDR3 spans 13 residues. CDR3 in DNA: TGTGCCAGCAGTCGTTCAGGGTACGAGACCCAGTACTTC. It is translated as CASSRSGYETQYF.

This rearrangement joins TRBV7-9 to TRBJ1-4; D call uncertain. This CDR3 region has 16 residues. V lost 3 bases to trimming and J lost 3 bases, with 14 bases between them. The germline CDR1 and CDR2 sequences are SEHNR and FQNEAQ (reference sequence). The CDR3 here is CASSFVDGDSNEKLFF. The DNA for the CDR3 is TGTGCCAGCAGCTTTGTGGACGGGGATTCTAATGAAAAACTGTTTTTT. The full variable domain, its missing parts supplied by reference TRBV7-9 and TRBJ1-4, is DTGVSQNPRHKITKRGQNVTFRCDPISEHNRLYWYRQTLGQGPEFLTYFQNEAQLEKSRLLSDRFSAERPKGSFSTLEIQRTEQGDSAMYLCASSFVDGDSNEKLFFGSGTQLSVL.

This clonotype was counted a few times. Written as DNA, the CDR3 is TGTGCCAGCAGCTCCACCGGGACTAGCGACTACAATGAGCAGTTCTTC. This encodes CASSSTGTSDYNEQFF. J is TRBJ2-1 and V is TRBV21-1; TRBD2, as called in the table, went unchecked against the DNA. TRBV21-1 is recorded as a pseudogene. The CDR3 extends over 16 amino acids.

There are a few counts of this clonotype. The J gene is TRBJ1-3, the V gene TRBV7-9, with D unclear. CDR1 and CDR2 from the germline V gene are SEHNR and FQNEAQ (reference sequence). Trimming took 2 bases from V and 0 from J, leaving 8 bases between them. The CDR3 length is 15 residues. The CDR3 is CASSLTTGSGNTIYF. CDR3 DNA sequence: TGTGCCAGCAGCTTAACCACGGGCTCTGGAAACACCATATATTTT.

V gene TRBV15 combines with J gene TRBJ2-7, with D unclear. CDR1 is LNHNV, CDR2 YYDKDF, per germline (reference sequence). CDR3 length: 14 residues. V was clipped by 5 bases and J by 2 bases, with 13 bases between them. Here the CDR3 DNA reads TGTGCCACCAGCTCCACCGCTACGGCCTACGAGCAGTACTTC. Translating it yields CATSSTATAYEQYF.

This clonotype was counted only a few times. The V and J genes are TRBV5-1 and TRBJ2-3; 11 bases agree with TRBD2. The length of the CDR3 is 16 residues. V was clipped by 1 base and J by 4 bases; unmatched bases: 5. Germline CDR1 and CDR2: SGHRS and YFSETQ. DNA for the CDR3: TGCGCCAGCAGCTTGTCTCGACTAGCGGGGTCAGATACGCAGTATTTT. It is translated as CASSLSRLAGSDTQYF.

The CDR3 sequence: CASSFGLGVIRDGYTF. CDR3 in DNA: TGTGCCAGCAGCTTCGGGTTAGGGGTTATAAGAGATGGCTACACCTTC. The chain combines TRBV9 with TRBJ1-2; the D gene is possibly TRBD1 (5 bases). The germline CDR1 and CDR2 sequences are SGDLS and YYNGEE. Trimming removed 4 bases from V and 6 bases from J, with 22 bases in between. The length of the CDR3 is 16 residues.

In this sample, this clonotype turned up a few times. The gene calls are TRBV4-1 and TRBJ1-4; 8 nucleotides align to TRBD1. J lost 6 bases, V lost 3 bases, and 12 bases had no gene match. In germline, CDR1 is MGHRA, CDR2 YSYEKL. CDR3 length equals 17 residues. The CDR3 reads CASSHRFGQGVDEKLFF. CDR3 in DNA: TGCGCCAGCAGCCATCGATTCGGACAGGGCGTGGATGAAAAACTGTTTTTT.

This sequence joins TRBV20-1 and TRBJ1-5; possible D gene TRBD1, 5 bases. Germline V gene lookup returns CDR1 DFQATT and CDR2 SNEGSKA (reference sequence). This CDR3 has 12 residues. The ends were cut back, 6 bases at V and 12 bases at J, with 18 bases in the middle. CDR3 sequence (DNA): TGCAGTGCCCGCGGACAAAATCCCAGCCAGCATTTT. Protein product: CSARGQNPSQHF.

This clonotype was picked up one time. The J gene is TRBJ2-1, the V gene TRBV7-2; 11 bases map to TRBD2. The CDR3 runs to 15 residues. V trimming: 5 bases; J trimming: 8 bases; junction bases outside the gene matches: 8. Looked up from germline, CDR1 is SGHTA and CDR2 is FQGNSA. The CDR3 spells CASSPSSGGLYEQFF. The DNA of the CDR3 is TGTGCCAGCAGCCCTTCTAGCGGGGGGCTTTATGAGCAGTTCTTC.

A few counts support this clonotype. This chain joins TRBV20-1 and TRBJ1-1, with D possibly TRBD1 on 5 matching bases. This CDR3 has 12 residues. V shed 6 bases and J shed 5 bases, with 13 bases lying between them. Germline loops: CDR1 DFQATT, CDR2 SNEGSKA (reference sequence). In DNA form, the CDR3 reads TGCAGTGCCCGTCGGGGGGGAACTGAAGCTTTCTTT. It specifies CSARRGGTEAFF.

The J gene is TRBJ1-2, the V gene TRBV5-1; maybe TRBD1 (5 bases). V lost 0 bases to trimming and J lost 3 bases, with 6 bases between them. From germline, CDR1 is SGHRS and CDR2 YFSETQ. This CDR3 has 13 amino acids. CDR3 nucleotides: TGCGCCAGCAGCTTGGGACAGCACTATGGCTACACCTTC. Its translation: CASSLGQHYGYTF.

This chain links TRBV7-8 with TRBJ2-7; 12 positions agree with TRBD2. The germline gives CDR1 SGHVS, CDR2 FQNEAQ. The CDR3 is 15 amino acids. V lost 4 bases, J lost 2 bases, and 3 bases stayed unmatched. As DNA, the CDR3 is TGTGCCAGCAGCTCGACTAGCGGGGGCGCCTACGAGCAGTACGTC. This encodes CASSSTSGGAYEQYV.

This clonotype was recorded a few times. The chain links TRBV4-2 to TRBJ1-5; 7 bases fit TRBD1. This CDR3 is 16 amino acids long. Germline lookup yields CDR1 LGHNA and CDR2 YNFKEQ. The V gene end was trimmed by 2 bases and the J gene end by 5 bases; junction bases not matched to a gene: 9. The CDR3 loop is CASSQIGQADDQPQHF. For the CDR3, the DNA is TGTGCCAGCAGCCAAATAGGACAGGCCGATGATCAGCCCCAGCATTTT.

This chain connects TRBV7-2 to TRBJ2-5, with unresolved D. Germline values: CDR1 SGHTA, CDR2 FQGNSA. This CDR3 is 15 amino acids long. Deletions cut 1 base from V and 4 bases from J, with 13 bases between. In nucleotides, the CDR3 is TGTGCCAGCAGCTTAGGGGTCAGTCCCTTAGAGACCCAGTACTTC. This translates into CASSLGVSPLETQYF.

The rearrangement uses TRBV30 and TRBJ1-4; D is perhaps TRBD1 (5 bases). The germline gives CDR1 GTSNPN, CDR2 SVGIG (reference sequence). The CDR3 consists of 13 residues. V gave up 0 bases and J gave up 8 bases, with 10 bases separating them. In nucleotides, the CDR3 is TGTGCCTGGAGTGTAAGGGACGGGGAAAAACTGTTTTTT. It specifies CAWSVRDGEKLFF.

This clonotype was detected a few times. The rearrangement joins TRBV12-3 or TRBV12-4 to TRBJ1-2; D uncertain. The germline V and J ends were trimmed by 5 bases and 8 bases, with 12 bases remaining between them. This CDR3 is 12 amino acids long. In DNA form, the CDR3 reads TGTGCCAGCAGTCTTAACATCCAGGGCTACACCTTC. Translated, it gives CASSLNIQGYTF.

The gene calls are TRBV29-1 and TRBJ2-7; no definite D call. This CDR3 has 15 residues. Trimming stripped 6 bases from V and 2 bases from J, with 20 bases between. Germline V gene lookup returns CDR1 SQVTM and CDR2 ANQGSEA. This chain's CDR3 is CSVVPGVSHTYEQYF. CDR3 in DNA: TGCAGCGTCGTACCCGGAGTATCCCACACCTACGAGCAGTACTTC.

This clonotype was counted only a few times. The chain recombines TRBV4-1 with TRBJ1-5; no reliable D call. The V and J ends lost 4 bases and 0 bases respectively, with 13 bases between them. CDR3 size: 16 residues. Germline loops: CDR1 MGHRA, CDR2 YSYEKL. The CDR3 sequence: CASSRGFTVSNQPQHF. Here the CDR3 DNA reads TGCGCCAGCAGCCGCGGGTTCACGGTTAGCAATCAGCCCCAGCATTTT.